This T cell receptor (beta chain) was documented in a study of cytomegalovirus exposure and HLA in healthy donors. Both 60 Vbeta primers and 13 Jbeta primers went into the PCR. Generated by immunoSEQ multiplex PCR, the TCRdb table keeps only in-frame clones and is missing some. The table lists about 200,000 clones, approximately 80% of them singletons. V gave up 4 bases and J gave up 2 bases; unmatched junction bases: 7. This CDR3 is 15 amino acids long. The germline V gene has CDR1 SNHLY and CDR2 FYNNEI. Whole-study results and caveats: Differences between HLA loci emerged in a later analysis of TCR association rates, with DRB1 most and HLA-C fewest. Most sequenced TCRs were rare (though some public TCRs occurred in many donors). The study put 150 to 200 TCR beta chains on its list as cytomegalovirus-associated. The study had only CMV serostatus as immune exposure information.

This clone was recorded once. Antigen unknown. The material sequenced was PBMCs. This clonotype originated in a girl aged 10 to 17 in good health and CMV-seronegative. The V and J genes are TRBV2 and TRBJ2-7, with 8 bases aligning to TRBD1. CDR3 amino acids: CASSATRTGPYEQYF. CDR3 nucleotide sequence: TGTGCCAGCAGTGCAACCAGGACAGGGCCCTACGAGCAGTACTTC.